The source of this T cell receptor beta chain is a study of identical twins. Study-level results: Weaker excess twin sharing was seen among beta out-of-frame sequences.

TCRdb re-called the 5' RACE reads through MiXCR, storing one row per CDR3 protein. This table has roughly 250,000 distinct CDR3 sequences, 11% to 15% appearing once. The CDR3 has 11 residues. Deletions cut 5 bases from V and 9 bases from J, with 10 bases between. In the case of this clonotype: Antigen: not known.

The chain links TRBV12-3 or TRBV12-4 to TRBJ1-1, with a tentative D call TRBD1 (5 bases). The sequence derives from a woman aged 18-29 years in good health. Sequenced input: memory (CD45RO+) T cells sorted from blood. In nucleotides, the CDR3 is TGTGCCAGCAGTCCGGGGCAGCAAGCTTTCTTT. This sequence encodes CASSPGQQAFF.